This entry concerns a single TCR beta chain. This receptor's antigen is unknown. The input lacks base qualities; no much larger clone sits a single base away. The source of the sample is a study of cytomegalovirus exposure and HLA in healthy donors (dated by TCRdb to between 2016 and 2019). As for the study more broadly: An earlier analysis of several hundred of the donors reported about 250 Gb of sequence data and approximately 110 million unique TCR beta sequences from 190 million or so T cells. An early release covering some 640 HLA-typed donors comprised about 310 gigabases of sequencing data and tens of millions of unique TCR sequences. Among the roughly 410 genotyped donors, approximately 77% belonged to the genetic ancestry cluster associated with self-reported Caucasian donors. The study was designed to test whether signatures of past pathogen exposure could be identified by cataloging public T cell receptors. The T cell repertoires of roughly 660 subjects were profiled by immunosequencing and related to cytomegalovirus serostatus. Besides the first cohort of 666 subjects, a separate validation cohort made up of over 100 different subjects was used. The study combined high-throughput TCR immunosequencing, statistical association of individual TCRs with disease status, and machine learning to predict cytomegalovirus infection status. A later analysis re-analyzed previously published TCR beta repertoires from 660 or so donors and added high-resolution HLA genotyping to study TCR occurrence patterns. Rather than using new phenotypic data, the later analysis identified candidate immune exposures from TCR beta sequences and from how often those sequences occurred across donors. An earlier analysis of roughly 580 of the donors used high-throughput TCR beta sequencing to judge whether each TCR beta V gene segment behaved as functional or pseudogenic. Donor age, sex, ethnicity and CMV serostatus were compiled together with the repertoire data. In a later genetic analysis, genome-wide SNP genotypes for about 55% of the roughly 700 donors were used, and that subset was treated as a discovery cohort. All discovery cohort repertoires had been generated using a single sequencing platform. Both class I and class II loci were covered by HLA typing, at four-digit resolution. Typing coverage varied by locus: roughly 620-640 donors for A, B, C, DRB1 and DQB1; approximately 500 for DQA1; over 600 for DPA1; approximately 490 for DPB1. Roughly 5 DR-DQ haplotypes were handled as single units for association and clustering because linkage in the cohort was strong. Among over 350 genotyped donors of the cohort, an average of about 240,000 unique TCR beta nucleotide sequences were sequenced per donor, roughly 18% of them non-productive. What the work shows at the level of the full study, not this receptor alone: In this cohort, only TCR beta chains were sequenced, and detectable features were limited by the absence of alpha or paired-chain data. The study gave a list of under 200 TCR beta chains associated with cytomegalovirus. In a later analysis, most CMV-associated TCR beta chains were found to appear HLA-restricted, with HLA associations seemingly driven largely by CMV exposure. An earlier analysis of roughly 570 of the donors showed that most TCR beta V segments appeared in productive rearrangements either about 87% or about 30% of the time, which broadly matched IMGT annotations. In a later analysis, 16,951 TCR beta sequences were associated with specific HLA alleles at a false discovery rate of 0.05. Because some donors lacked HLA typing at each locus, the association tests relied only on the typed subset. Some IMGT-functional V segments, including TRBV6-2 and TRBV6-3, could not be told apart with the 87-base-pair reads, so those segments were excluded. For the cohort, immune exposure information was limited to CMV serostatus. The classifier was reported to diagnose cytomegalovirus status with high specificity and sensitivity in both the original and validation cohorts. The authors suggested that the approach could potentially be extended to other disease states and immunological phenotypes. A further reported finding was that TCR beta sequences accurately predicted the HLA-A and HLA-B alleles for most subjects in the first cohort. In a later genetic analysis, fewer N-insertions in productive TCRs were reported among donors in an Asian-associated ancestry cluster than the approximately 710-donor mean. A few of the identified cytomegalovirus-associated TCR beta chains were confirmed in vitro to be specific for cytomegalovirus antigens. A later analysis found that HLA-associated TCR beta chains were more clonally expanded and had lower generation probabilities than equally common non-associated chains. Correlated functional status among segregating V segments might reflect linkage disequilibrium, but an unknown experimental factor could not be ruled out. A cluster of highly shared sequence variants was judged likely to be a technical artifact of the sequencing pipeline. A later analysis reported that several top co-occurrence clusters appeared linked to parvovirus B19, influenza, CMV and Epstein-Barr virus. In a later analysis, TCR association rates were found to vary across HLA loci, with the most associated TCRs seen for DRB1 alleles and the fewest for HLA-C alleles. Because counts were too low, about 15 rarely observed V segments, including chromosome 9 orphons, were left out of the earlier analysis of about 620 of the donors. An association between a missense DCLRE1C variant and V-gene and J-gene trimming of TCR beta chains was found in a later genetic analysis and replicated in an independent cohort. Assigning TCR associations to individual alleles was difficult when HLA alleles, especially DR and DQ, strongly co-occurred. The presence/absence analyses assumed that sequencing depth was roughly uniform across donors, and that assumption may not be true. While some public TCRs were present in many individuals, most TCR sequences turned up only very rarely across donors.

Between the V and J ends, shortened by 0 bases and 5 bases respectively, the junction contains 13 bases. The CDR3 holds 15 amino acids from the cysteine to the phenylalanine. The read is trimmed to its CDR3 DNA, 45 bases read in frame from base 1. Per the germline V gene, MNHEY is the CDR1 and SVGAGI is the CDR2. The cohort consisted of some 670 healthy bone marrow donors. All cohort members were sampled while nominally healthy, although unrecorded immune exposures were likely present. The donor tested CMV seropositive, placing the donor among the roughly 300 seropositive members of the cohort. Every donor gave a peripheral blood sample, and the peripheral blood mononuclear cells from that sample were used for TCR beta sequencing. The Qiagen DNeasy Blood Extraction Kit was used to extract genomic DNA from the blood cell samples. Library method: the immunoSEQ multiplex PCR assay. The multiplex PCR relied on a mix of 60 forward primers for TCR Vbeta segments and 13 reverse primers for TCR Jbeta segments. Amplification of the CDR3 region of rearranged TCR beta genes was performed with a multiplex PCR assay on genomic DNA. On the Illumina HiSeq System, the amplified TCR beta libraries were sequenced as 87-base-pair reads. As for how the authors treated the data: A later analysis counted some 74 million unique TCR beta chains across the 666 repertoires, and about 10 million of these chains were shared by at least two donors. Raw reads were error-corrected and collapsed into unique sequences with a nearest-neighbor algorithm that merged closely related sequences to remove PCR and sequencing errors. CDR3 sequences were aligned to IMGT reference sequences to assign V, D and J gene segments. Each retained sequence needed at least a six-nucleotide match to both a V gene segment and a J gene segment. Rearrangements were classified as productive when the CDR3 lacked stop codons and remained in frame with V and J, and all other rearrangements were classified as non-productive. CDR3 was defined according to IMGT convention as the region running from the second conserved V-encoded cysteine to the conserved J-encoded phenylalanine. Sequences without an unambiguous match to a single V gene segment were excluded from the earlier analysis of 450 to 750 of the donors. An earlier analysis of almost 600 of the donors classified V segments as functional when productive rearrangements were above 56.7% and as segregating when the standard deviation between donors was above 5%. A statistical classification framework was developed to diagnose cytomegalovirus status using the catalog of TCR beta chain sequences. In a later analysis, V and J genes were assigned by comparing TCR nucleotide sequences against IMGT/GENE-DB human TR gene sequences. A later analysis assigned CDR3 sequences and most-parsimonious VDJ recombination scenarios with the TCRdist pipeline. In a later analysis, each TCR beta chain was defined by its CDR3 amino acid sequence together with its V-gene family, and reads without a unique V-gene family were excluded. To address suspected cross-contamination and a sequencing artifact, a later analysis removed roughly 580 highly shared, low-generation-probability nucleotide sequences. A later analysis calculated a clonal expansion index for each public chain from normalized within-repertoire ranks of inferred template counts. A later analysis computed generation probabilities with a VDJ recombination model fitted to out-of-frame rearrangements, and checked the results against IGoR. In a later analysis, hypergeometric tests were used to score TCR-TCR, TCR-HLA and TCR-CMV co-occurrence, with a repertoire-size bias correction applied to TCR pairs. To estimate false discovery rates, a later analysis permuted the HLA or CMV assignments 20 times. In a later analysis, co-occurring TCRs were grouped using DBSCAN, and TCRdist sequence similarity was added for clustering within HLA-allele-positive subsets. Co-occurrence clustering excluded repertoires with fewer than 30,000 or more than 120,000 public chains, plus five with anomalous nucleotide sharing. Drawn from immuneACCESS, this table holds only the in-frame rearrangements with V and J called that TCRdb kept. Clones are partly lost; checked studies trace under half to an unresolved V gene and leave the rest unexplained. The D gene and trimming were derived from the DNA, and the V and J assignments and clone size from that table. Recorded for this sample are just over 150,000 clones; around 76% of them occurred a single time. 6% to 7.5% of the sample lies in the top ten.

The sequence came from a man aged 35-49 years in good health and CMV-seropositive. In this chain, TRBV6-5 is recombined with TRBJ1-2; TRBD1 might be the D gene, on 5 matching bases. The material sequenced was PBMCs. The CDR3 in this case is CASSYSETAPYGYTF. The DNA sequence reads TGTGCCAGCAGTTACTCGGAGACAGCCCCTTATGGCTACACCTTC.